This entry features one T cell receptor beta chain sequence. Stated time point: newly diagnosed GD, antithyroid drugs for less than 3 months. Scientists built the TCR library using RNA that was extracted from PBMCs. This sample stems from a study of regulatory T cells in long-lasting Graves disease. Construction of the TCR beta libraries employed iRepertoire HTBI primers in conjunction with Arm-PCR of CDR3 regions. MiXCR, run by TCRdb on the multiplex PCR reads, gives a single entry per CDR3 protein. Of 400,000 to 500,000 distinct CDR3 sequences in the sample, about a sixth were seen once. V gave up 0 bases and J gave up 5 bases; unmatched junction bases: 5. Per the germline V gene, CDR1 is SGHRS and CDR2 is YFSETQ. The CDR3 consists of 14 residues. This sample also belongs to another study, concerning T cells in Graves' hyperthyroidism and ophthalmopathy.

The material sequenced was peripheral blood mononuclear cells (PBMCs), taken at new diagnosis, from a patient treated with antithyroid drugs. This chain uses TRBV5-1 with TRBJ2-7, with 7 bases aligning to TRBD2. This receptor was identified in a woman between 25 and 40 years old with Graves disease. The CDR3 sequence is CASSLEGGSNEQYF. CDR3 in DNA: TGCGCCAGCAGCTTGGAGGGAGGGTCTAACGAGCAGTACTTC.